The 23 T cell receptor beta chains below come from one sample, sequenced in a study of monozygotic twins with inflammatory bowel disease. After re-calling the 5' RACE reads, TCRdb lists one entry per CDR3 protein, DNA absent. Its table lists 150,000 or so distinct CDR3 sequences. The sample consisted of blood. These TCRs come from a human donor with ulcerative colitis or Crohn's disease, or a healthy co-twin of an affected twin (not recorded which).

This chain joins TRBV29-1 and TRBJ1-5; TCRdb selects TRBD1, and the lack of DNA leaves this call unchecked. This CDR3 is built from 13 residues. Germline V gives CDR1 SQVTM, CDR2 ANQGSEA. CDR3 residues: CSVATGSNQPQHF.

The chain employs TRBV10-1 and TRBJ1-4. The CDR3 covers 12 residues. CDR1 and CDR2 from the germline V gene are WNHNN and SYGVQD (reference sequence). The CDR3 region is CASSPGLEKLFF.

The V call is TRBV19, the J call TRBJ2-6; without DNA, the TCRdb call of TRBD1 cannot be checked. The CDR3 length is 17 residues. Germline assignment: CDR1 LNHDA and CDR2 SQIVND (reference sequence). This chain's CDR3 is CASSSDRGRAGANVLTF.

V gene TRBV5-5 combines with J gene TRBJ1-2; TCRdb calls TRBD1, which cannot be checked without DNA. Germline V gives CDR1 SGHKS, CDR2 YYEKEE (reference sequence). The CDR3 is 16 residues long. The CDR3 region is CASSPSPGPRRYGYTF.

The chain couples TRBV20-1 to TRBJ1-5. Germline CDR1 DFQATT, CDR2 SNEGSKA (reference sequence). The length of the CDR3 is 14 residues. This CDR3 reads CSAKSPRAHQPQHF.

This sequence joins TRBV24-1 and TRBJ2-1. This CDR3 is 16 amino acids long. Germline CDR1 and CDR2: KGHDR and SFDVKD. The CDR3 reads CATSTFVASSYNEQFF.

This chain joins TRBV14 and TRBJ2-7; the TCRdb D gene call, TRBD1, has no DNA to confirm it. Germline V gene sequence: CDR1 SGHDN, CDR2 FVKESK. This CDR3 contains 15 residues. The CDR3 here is CASSLPGQASYEQYF.

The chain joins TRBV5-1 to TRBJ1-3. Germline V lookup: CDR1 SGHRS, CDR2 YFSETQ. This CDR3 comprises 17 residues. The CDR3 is CASSLSAGGSGGNTIYF.

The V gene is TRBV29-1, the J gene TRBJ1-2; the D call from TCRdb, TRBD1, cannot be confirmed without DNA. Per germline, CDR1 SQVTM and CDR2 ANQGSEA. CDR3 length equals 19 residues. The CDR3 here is CSVEDPAGYSGGIDYGYTF.

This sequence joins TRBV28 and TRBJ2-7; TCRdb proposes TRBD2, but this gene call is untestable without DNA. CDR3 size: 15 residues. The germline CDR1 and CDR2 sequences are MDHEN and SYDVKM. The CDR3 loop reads CAGSKTSGRRSEQYF.

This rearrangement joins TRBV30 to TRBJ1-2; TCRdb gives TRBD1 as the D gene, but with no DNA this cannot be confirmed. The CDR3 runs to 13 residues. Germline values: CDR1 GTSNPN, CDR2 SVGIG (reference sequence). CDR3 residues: CAWRPGGAGGYTF.

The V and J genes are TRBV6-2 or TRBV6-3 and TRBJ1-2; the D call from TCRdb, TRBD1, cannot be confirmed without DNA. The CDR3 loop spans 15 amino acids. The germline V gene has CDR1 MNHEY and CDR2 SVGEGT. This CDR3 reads CASSYGTGGSYGYTF.

CDR3 protein: CASLASRDTEAFF. V usage is TRBV7-2 and J usage is TRBJ1-1. This CDR3 region has 13 residues. CDR1 SGHTA and CDR2 FQGNSA come from the germline V gene.

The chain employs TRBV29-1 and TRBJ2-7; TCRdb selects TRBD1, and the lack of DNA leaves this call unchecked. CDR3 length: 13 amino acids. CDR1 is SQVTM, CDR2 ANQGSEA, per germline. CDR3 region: CSVADRGAYEQYF.

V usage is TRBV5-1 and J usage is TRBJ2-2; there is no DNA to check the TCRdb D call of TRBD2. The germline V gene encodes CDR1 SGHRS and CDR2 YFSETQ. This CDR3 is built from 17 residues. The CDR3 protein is CASSPGTSPSPLGELFF. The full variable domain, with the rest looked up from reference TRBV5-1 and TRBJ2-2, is KAGVTQTPRYLIKTRGQQVTLSCSPISGHRSVSWYQQTPGQGLQFLFEYFSETQRNKGNFPGRFSGRQFSNSRSEMNVSTLELGDSALYLCASSPGTSPSPLGELFFGEGSRLTVL.

CDR3 region: CASSFRKAPSVTQYF. The rearrangement uses TRBV28 and TRBJ2-3; with no DNA, the TCRdb D assignment of TRBD1 cannot be verified. The CDR3 totals 15 residues. In germline, CDR1 is MDHEN, CDR2 SYDVKM.

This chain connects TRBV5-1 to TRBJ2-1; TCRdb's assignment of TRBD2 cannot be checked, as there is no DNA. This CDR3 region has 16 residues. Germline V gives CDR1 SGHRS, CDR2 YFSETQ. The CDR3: CASSLATSGGSTEQFF.

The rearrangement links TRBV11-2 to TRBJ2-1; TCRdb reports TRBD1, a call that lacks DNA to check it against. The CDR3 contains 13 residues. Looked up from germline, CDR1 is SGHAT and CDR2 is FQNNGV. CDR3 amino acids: CASSLDRENEQFF.

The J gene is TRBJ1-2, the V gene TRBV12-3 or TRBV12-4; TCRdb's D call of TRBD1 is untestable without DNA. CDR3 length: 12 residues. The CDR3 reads CASSLGGVGYTF.

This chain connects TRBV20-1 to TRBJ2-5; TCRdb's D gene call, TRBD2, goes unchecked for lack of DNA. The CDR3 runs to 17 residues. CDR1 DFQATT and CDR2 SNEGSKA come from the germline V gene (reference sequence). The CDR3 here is CSATGLAGAGFAETQYF.

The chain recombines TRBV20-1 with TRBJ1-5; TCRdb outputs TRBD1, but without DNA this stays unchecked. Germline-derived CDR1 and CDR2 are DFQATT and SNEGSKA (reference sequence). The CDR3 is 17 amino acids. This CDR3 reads CSARDLTKGASNQPQHF.

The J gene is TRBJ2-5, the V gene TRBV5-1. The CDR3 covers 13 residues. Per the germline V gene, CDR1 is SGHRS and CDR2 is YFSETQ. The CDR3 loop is CASSHRVQETQYF.

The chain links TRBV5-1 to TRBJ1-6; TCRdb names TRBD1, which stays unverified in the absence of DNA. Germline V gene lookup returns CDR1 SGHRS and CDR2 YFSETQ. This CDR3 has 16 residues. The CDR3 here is CASSLTGAVDNSPLHF.